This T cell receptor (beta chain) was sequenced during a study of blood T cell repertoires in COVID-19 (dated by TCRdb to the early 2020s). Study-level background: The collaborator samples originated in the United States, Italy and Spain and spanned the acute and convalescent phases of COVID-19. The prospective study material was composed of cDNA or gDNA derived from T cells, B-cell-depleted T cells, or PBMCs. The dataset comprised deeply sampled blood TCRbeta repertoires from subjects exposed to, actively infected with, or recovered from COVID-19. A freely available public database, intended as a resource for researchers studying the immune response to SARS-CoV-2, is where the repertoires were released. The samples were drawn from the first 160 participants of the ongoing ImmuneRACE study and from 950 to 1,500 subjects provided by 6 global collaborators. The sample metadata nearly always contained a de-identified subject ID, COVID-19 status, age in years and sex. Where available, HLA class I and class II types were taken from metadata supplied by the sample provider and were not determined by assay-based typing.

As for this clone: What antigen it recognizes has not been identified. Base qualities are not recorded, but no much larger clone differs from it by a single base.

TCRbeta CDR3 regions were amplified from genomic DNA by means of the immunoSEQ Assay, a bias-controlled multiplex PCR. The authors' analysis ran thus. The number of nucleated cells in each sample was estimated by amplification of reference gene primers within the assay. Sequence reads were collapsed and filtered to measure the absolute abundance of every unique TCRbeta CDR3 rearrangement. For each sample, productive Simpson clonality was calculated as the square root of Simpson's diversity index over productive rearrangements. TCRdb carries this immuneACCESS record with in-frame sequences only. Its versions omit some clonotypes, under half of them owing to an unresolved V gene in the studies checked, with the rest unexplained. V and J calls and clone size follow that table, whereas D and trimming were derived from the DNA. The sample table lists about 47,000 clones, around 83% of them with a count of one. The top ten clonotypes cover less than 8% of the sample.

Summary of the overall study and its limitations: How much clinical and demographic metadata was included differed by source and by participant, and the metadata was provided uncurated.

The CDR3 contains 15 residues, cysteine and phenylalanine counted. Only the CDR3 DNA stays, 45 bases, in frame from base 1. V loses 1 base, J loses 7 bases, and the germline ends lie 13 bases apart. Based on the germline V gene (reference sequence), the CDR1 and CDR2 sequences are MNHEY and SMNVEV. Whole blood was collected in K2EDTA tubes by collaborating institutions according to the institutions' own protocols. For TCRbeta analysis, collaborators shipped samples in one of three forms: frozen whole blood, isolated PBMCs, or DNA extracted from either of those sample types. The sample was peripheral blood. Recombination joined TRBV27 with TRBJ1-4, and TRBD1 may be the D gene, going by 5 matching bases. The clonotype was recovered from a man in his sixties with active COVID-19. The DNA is TGTGCCAGCAGTTTATGGACCGGGGGTGGTGAAAAACTGTTTTTT. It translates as CASSLWTGGGEKLFF.